This TCR beta chain comes out of a study of vaccination effects on CD4 cells after COVID-19. This table comes from immunoSEQ multiplex PCR, and its TCRdb copy is limited to in-frame clones, with some not included. Seen here are around 25,000 clones, around 72% observed once, and the top ten hold approximately 5.3%. In the case of this clone: Its antigen is not known.

Before sequencing, viral peptide pools were used by the ViraFEST assay to expand antigen-specific CD4+ T cells. Investigators separated out CD4+ T cells once 10 days of culture had passed. Previously uninfected by SARS-CoV-2, the vaccine recipients also showed negative nucleocapsid antibodies. Study findings and constraints: Marked clonal contraction of infection- and vaccine-induced clones was seen late after vaccination.

Germline CDR1 reads MGHDK; CDR2 reads SYGVNS. The V end was cut by 1 base, the J end by 7 bases, with 10 bases between. This CDR3 is built from 13 residues. The sample consisted of CD4+ T cells from PBMCs cultured with SARS-CoV-2 spike peptides, taken before COVID-19 vaccination. This TCR was sampled from a human donor who received a COVID-19 vaccine. The chain joins TRBV25-1 to TRBJ1-1; D is unresolved. The CDR3 loop reads CASSESGTGEAFF. CDR3 DNA: TGTGCCAGCAGTGAATCGGGAACGGGTGAAGCTTTCTTT.